Sequencing of this TCR beta chain was carried out in a study of T cells in Graves' hyperthyroidism and ophthalmopathy. General study points: Blood also carried most thyroid clonotypes expanded above 0.001.

Amplification yielded TCR beta CDR3 regions, with RNA transcripts as the source. A set of HTBI primers served as the primers for a first-round RT-PCR of the TCR CDR3. MiXCR, applied by TCRdb to the multiplex PCR reads, yields one record per CDR3 protein. The data show 450,000 to 550,000 distinct CDR3 sequences, roughly 25% seen once. Note on this clonotype: Its antigen is unknown. This clone may be a read error of a much larger clone one base away. Likely a read error: the CDR3 ends without its conserved phenylalanine or tryptophan.

Sequenced: blood. The receptor was derived from a young woman with Graves' ophthalmopathy.

The CDR3 region has the DNA TGTGCCAGCACCCCTCCAGGGTTCTACGAGCAGTACTCC. Amino acid sequence: CASTPPGFYEQYS. This chain links TRBV28 with TRBJ2-7; tentative D call: TRBD1 (5 bases). This CDR3 has 13 amino acids. V was clipped by 7 bases and J by 3 bases, with 13 bases between them. Germline CDR1 is MDHEN and CDR2 is SYDVKM.